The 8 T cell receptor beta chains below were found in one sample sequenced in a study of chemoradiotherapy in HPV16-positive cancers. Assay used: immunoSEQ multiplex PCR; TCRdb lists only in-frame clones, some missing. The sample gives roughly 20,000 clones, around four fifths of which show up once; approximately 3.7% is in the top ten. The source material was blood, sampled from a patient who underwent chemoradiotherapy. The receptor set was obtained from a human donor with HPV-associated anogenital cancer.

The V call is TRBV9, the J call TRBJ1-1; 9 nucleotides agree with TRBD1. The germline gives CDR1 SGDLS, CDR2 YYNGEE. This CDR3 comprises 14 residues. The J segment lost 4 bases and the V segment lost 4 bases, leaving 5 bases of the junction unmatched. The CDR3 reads CASSSQGAPTEAFF. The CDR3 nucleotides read TGTGCCAGCAGCTCACAGGGGGCCCCCACTGAAGCTTTCTTT.

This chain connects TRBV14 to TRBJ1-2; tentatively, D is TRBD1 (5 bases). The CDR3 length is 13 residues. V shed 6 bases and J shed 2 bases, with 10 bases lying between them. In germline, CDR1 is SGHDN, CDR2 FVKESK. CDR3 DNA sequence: TGTGCCAGCAGTCGGGGGAGAAACTATGGCTACACCTTC. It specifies CASSRGRNYGYTF. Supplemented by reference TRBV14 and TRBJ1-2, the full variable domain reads EAGVTQFPSHSVIEKGQTVTLRCDPISGHDNLYWYRRVMGKEIKFLLHFVKESKQDESGMPNNRFLAERTGGTYSTLKVQPAELEDSGVYFCASSRGRNYGYTFGSGTRLTVV.

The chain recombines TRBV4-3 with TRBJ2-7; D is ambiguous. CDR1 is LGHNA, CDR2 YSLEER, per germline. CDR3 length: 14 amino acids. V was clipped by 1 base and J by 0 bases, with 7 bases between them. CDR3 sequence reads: CASSQGRSSYEQYF. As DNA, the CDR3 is TGCGCCAGCAGCCAAGGGCGGAGCTCCTACGAGCAGTACTTC.

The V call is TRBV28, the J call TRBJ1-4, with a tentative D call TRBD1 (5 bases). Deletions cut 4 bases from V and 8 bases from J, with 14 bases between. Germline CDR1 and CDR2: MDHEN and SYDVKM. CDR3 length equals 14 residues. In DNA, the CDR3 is TGTGCCAGCAGTTCCTCCGGGACGGGGGAAAAACTGTTTTTT. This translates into CASSSSGTGEKLFF.

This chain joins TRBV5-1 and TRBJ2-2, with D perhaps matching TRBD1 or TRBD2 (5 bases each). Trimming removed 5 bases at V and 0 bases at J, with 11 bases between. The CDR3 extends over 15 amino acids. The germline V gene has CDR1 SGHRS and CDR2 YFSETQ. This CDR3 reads CASRAGTTNTGELFF. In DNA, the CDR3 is TGCGCCAGCAGGGCCGGGACGACGAACACCGGGGAGCTGTTTTTT.

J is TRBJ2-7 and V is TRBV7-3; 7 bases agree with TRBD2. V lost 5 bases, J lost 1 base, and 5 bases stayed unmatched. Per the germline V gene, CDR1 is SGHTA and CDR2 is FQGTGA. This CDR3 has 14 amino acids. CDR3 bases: TGTGCCAGCAGCCCCGGGACTACTTCCTACGAGCAGTACTTC. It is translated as CASSPGTTSYEQYF.

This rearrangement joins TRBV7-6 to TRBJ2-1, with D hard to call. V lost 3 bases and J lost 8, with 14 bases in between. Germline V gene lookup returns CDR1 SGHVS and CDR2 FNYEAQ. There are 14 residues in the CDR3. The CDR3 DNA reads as TGTGCCAGCAGCTTGAACATGTTGTTGGATGAGCAGTTCTTC. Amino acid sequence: CASSLNMLLDEQFF. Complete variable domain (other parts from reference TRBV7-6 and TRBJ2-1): GAGVSQSPRYKVTKRGQDVALRCDPISGHVSLYWYRQALGQGPEFLTYFNYEAQQDKSGLPNDRFSAERPEGSISTLTIQRTEQRDSAMYRCASSLNMLLDEQFFGPGTRLTVL.

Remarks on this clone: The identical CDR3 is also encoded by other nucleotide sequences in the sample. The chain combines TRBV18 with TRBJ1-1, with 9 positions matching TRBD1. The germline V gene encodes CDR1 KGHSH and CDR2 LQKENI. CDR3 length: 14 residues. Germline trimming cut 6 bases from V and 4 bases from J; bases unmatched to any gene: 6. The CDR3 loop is CASSPSTGGTEAFF. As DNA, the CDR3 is TGTGCCAGCTCCCCGTCGACAGGGGGCACTGAAGCTTTCTTT. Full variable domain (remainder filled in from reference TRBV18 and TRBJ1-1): NAGVMQNPRHLVRRRGQEARLRCSPMKGHSHVYWYRQLPEEGLKFMVYLQKENIIDESGMPKERFSAEFPKEGPSILRIQQVVRGDSAAYFCASSPSTGGTEAFFGQGTRLTVV.